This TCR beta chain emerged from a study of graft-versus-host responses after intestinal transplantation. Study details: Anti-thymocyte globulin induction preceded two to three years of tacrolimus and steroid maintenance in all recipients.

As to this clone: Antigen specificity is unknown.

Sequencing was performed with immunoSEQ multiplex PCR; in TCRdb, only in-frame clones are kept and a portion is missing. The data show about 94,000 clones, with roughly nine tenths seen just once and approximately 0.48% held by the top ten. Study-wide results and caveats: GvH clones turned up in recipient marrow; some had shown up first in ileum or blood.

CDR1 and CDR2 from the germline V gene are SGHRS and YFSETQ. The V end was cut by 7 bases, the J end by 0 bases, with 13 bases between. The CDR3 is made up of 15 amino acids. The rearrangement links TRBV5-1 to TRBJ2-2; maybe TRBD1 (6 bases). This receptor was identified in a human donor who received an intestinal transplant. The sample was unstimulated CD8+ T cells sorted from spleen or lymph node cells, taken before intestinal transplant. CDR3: CASGRQEANTGELFF. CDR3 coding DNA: TGCGCCAGCGGGAGACAGGAGGCGAACACCGGGGAGCTGTTTTTT.